Listed below are T cell receptor beta chains from one sample, sequenced in a study of blood T cell repertoires in COVID-19. The repertoire was sequenced with immunoSEQ multiplex PCR; TCRdb's copy has only in-frame clones and lacks some. The table records roughly 250,000 clones, roughly nine tenths of them present only once. Source material: peripheral blood. The receptor set was obtained from a woman aged 25 to 39 with COVID-19, enrolled during active disease. The CDR3 runs from the conserved cysteine through the conserved F or W. D genes are given only for firm matches. Only part of the rows carry a size: once, few, many, or a class if the clone is expanded.

NA	TRBV7-8	TRBJ1-5	few	TGTGCCAGCAGCTTTCCTAATCAGCCCCAGCATTTT	CASSFPNQPQHF
TRBD1	TRBV6-1	TRBJ1-5	NA	TGTGCCAGCAGTGGCTCGGGGGGGACAGCACGCAGCAATCAGCCCCAGCATTTT	CASSGSGGTARSNQPQHF
TRBD2	TRBV12-3/TRBV12-4	TRBJ2-7	NA	TGTGGCGGGGGGAAGGCCTACGAGCAGTACTTC	CGGGKAYEQYF
NA	TRBV19	TRBJ2-1	NA	TGTGCCAGTAGTATAGGCAGGGTTAGGGATGAGCAGTTCTTC	CASSIGRVRDEQFF
NA	TRBV6-5	TRBJ1-2	NA	TGTGCCAGCACTCCTACAGGGTCTCTCCTCTGGGGCTACACCTTC	CASTPTGSLLWGYTF
NA	TRBV6-5	TRBJ2-5	NA	TGTGCCAGCAGCGTAGGGACTTCGAAAGAGACCCAGTACTTC	CASSVGTSKETQYF
NA	TRBV9	TRBJ1-2	NA	TGTGCCAGCAGCGCCCGGGGGGCTTTCGGCTACACCTTC	CASSARGAFGYTF
NA	TRBV18	TRBJ1-6	NA	TGTGCCAGCTCACCGCGATCGGAGGGCAATTCACCCCTCCACTTT	CASSPRSEGNSPLHF
TRBD1	TRBV28	TRBJ2-3	few	TGTGCCAGCACCCAGACAGGGTCCCCCCGTACGCAGTATTTT	CASTQTGSPRTQYF
NA	TRBV6-6	TRBJ1-6	NA	TGTGCCAGCAGTTACGACAGATCCTATAATTCACCCCTCCACTTT	CASSYDRSYNSPLHF
NA	TRBV6-5	TRBJ1-6	NA	TGTGCCAGCAGGACACTTCCCCACGGTAATTCACCCCTCCACTTT	CASRTLPHGNSPLHF
TRBD1	TRBV28	TRBJ1-3	NA	TGTGCCAGCAGCCCGGGACAGGGAGGGATATATTTT	CASSPGQGGIYF
TRBD2	TRBV6-1	TRBJ2-1	NA	TGTGCCAGCAGTGAAGACGAGGGACTAGCGGGGGGACGGTCCAATGAGCAGTTCTTC	CASSEDEGLAGGRSNEQFF
TRBD1	TRBV2	TRBJ2-5	NA	TGTGCCAGCAGTGAGGGGACAGGGCCGAGGGTAGCCCAGTACTTC	CASSEGTGPRVAQYF
NA	TRBV9	TRBJ2-2	NA	TGTGCCAGCAGCGCCACTAGCGGGGAGCTGTTTTTT	CASSATSGELFF
NA	TRBV18	TRBJ1-2	NA	TGTGCCAGCTCTCCAACAGGGTCCTATGGCTACACCTTC	CASSPTGSYGYTF
TRBD2	TRBV19	TRBJ2-3	NA	TGTGCCAGTTCCCCCTCCGCGGGGGGAACAGATACGCAGTATTTT	CASSPSAGGTDTQYF
NA	TRBV5-4	TRBJ2-2	once	TGTGCCAGCAGCTACTACACCGGGGAGCTGTTTTTT	CASSYYTGELFF
NA	TRBV3-1/TRBV3-2	TRBJ1-3	NA	TGTGCCAGCAGCCAAGTCCGGGGCTCTGGAAACACCATATATTTT	CASSQVRGSGNTIYF
NA	TRBV28	TRBJ1-2	many	TGTGCCAGCAGTTACCCAGGACAGTACTATGGCTACACCTTC	CASSYPGQYYGYTF
NA	TRBV18	TRBJ1-1	NA	TGTGCCAGCTCACCCCAAGGAGCAGGGCTTATGAACACTGAAGCTTTCTTT	CASSPQGAGLMNTEAFF
NA	TRBV20-1	TRBJ2-7	NA	TGCAGTGCTCCGACTAACTACGAGCAGTACTTC	CSAPTNYEQYF
TRBD2	TRBV7-9	TRBJ2-5	NA	TGTGCCAGCAGCTCCCTCCGCGGGGGGGCTGTTGAGACCCAGTACTTC	CASSSLRGGAVETQYF
NA	TRBV2	TRBJ2-7	NA	TGTGCCAGCAGTGAAGCGGAGGGGCACGGGGGCGAGCAGTACTTC	CASSEAEGHGGEQYF
TRBD2	TRBV19	TRBJ2-7	NA	TGTGCCACATCGGGGGGGGCGCGAGAGCAGTACTTC	CATSGGAREQYF
NA	TRBV5-1	TRBJ2-4	NA	TGCGCCAGCAGCATGGGACATCGAGATGGCCACCAAAACATTCAGTACTTC	CASSMGHRDGHQNIQYF
TRBD1	TRBV27	TRBJ1-2	NA	TGTGCCAGCAGCTCGACAGGGTGGGACTATGGCTACACCTTC	CASSSTGWDYGYTF
NA	TRBV10-3	TRBJ2-2	NA	TGTGCCATCAGTGAGTCGAGGTTACTCAGGGACACCGGGGAGCTGTTTTTT	CAISESRLLRDTGELFF
TRBD2	TRBV20-1	TRBJ2-1	NA	TGCAGTGCTAGGGGACTAGCTGGGCAGTTCTTC	CSARGLAGQFF
NA	TRBV6-5	TRBJ2-5	NA	TGTGCCAGCAGTTACTCGCCTACTCAAGAGACCCAGTACTTC	CASSYSPTQETQYF
NA	TRBV9	TRBJ2-3	NA	TGTGCCAGCATATCACCGGGGGCAGATACGCAGTATTTT	CASISPGADTQYF
NA	TRBV28	TRBJ1-2	NA	TGTGCCAGCAGCTCCGGACTACAATATGGCTACACCTTC	CASSSGLQYGYTF
NA	TRBV6-4	TRBJ2-1	once	TGTGCCAGCTCGGGGGGCTTTGGCCCCAATGAGCAGTTCTTC	CASSGGFGPNEQFF
TRBD2	TRBV19	TRBJ2-3	NA	TGTGCCAGTAGTATGGGGACTAGCGGCACAAATACGCAGTATTTT	CASSMGTSGTNTQYF
TRBD1	TRBV7-2	TRBJ1-2	once	TGTGCCAGCAGCTCCCCGGGACAGGGGGCGGCGTCTTATGGCTACACCTTC	CASSSPGQGAASYGYTF
TRBD1	TRBV29-1	TRBJ1-1	NA	TGCAGCGGACAGGGGAACACTGAAGCTTTCTTT	CSGQGNTEAFF
TRBD1	TRBV6-5	TRBJ1-2	NA	TGTGCCAGCAGTAGGGACAGGGACTATGGCTACACCTTC	CASSRDRDYGYTF
NA	TRBV6-5	TRBJ2-3	NA	TGTGCCAGCAGTTTACAGGGAGTGGGGCCAGATACGCAGTATTTT	CASSLQGVGPDTQYF
TRBD1	TRBV4-1	TRBJ1-6	NA	TGCGCCAGCAGCCCCAACGGACAGGGTATCTCCTTTTCGAGAAATTCACCCCTCCACTTT	CASSPNGQGISFSRNSPLHF
TRBD1	TRBV7-9	TRBJ2-7	NA	TGTGCCAGCAGCCCCGGGACAGGGGGTCGAGAGCAGTACTTC	CASSPGTGGREQYF